Detailed here is one T cell receptor (beta chain). The data were obtained in a study of blood T cell repertoires in COVID-19. Method: immunoSEQ multiplex PCR; TCRdb's copy keeps in-frame clones and lacks some. The sample carries about 400,000 clones, approximately 89% recorded once. Unmatched junction bases numbered 4, after V lost 5 bases and J lost 1 base. Germline loops: CDR1 SGHVS, CDR2 FQNEAQ. This CDR3 spans 14 amino acids. This sequence was found in a woman in her thirties who had recovered from COVID-19. The V gene is TRBV7-8, the J gene TRBJ2-7; 8 nucleotides align to TRBD1. Sequenced: PBMCs or T cells enriched from blood (not recorded which). The CDR3 spells CASSPRTGSYEQYF. Here the CDR3 DNA reads TGTGCCAGCAGCCCTAGGACAGGGTCCTACGAGCAGTACTTC.